This T cell receptor beta chain was profiled in a study of T cell responses to AZD1222 COVID-19 vaccine. The study's findings and limits: The study identified only 6 or 7 AZD1222 recipients as seropositive at baseline. No day 14 peak samples; only post-peak repertoires were characterized. Spike-specific TCR breadth and depth both grew after two AZD1222 doses. Donors were mostly white British, more females; clonal diversity possibly underestimated.

With respect to this clone: Its antigen is undetermined.

Sequencing used immunoSEQ multiplex PCR; TCRdb keeps in-frame clones, though not all of them. This sample has tens of thousands of clones, with around 82% found just once. V was shortened by 1 base and J by 1 base, with 8 bases between the two germline ends. CDR1 and CDR2 (germline): SGHDT, YYEEEE. CDR3 length: 14 amino acids. The TCR originated in an adult who received the AZD1222 COVID-19 vaccine. The sequencing here drew on peripheral blood, taken 28 days after the second AZD1222 dose. The chain is built from TRBV5-6 and TRBJ1-2, with D tentatively TRBD1 (5 bases). The CDR3 loop is CASSLIDSNYGYTF. The CDR3 DNA sequence: TGTGCCAGCAGCTTGATCGACAGTAACTATGGCTACACCTTC.